This T cell receptor (beta chain) originates from a study of T cell responses to AZD1222 COVID-19 vaccine. Points from the study as a whole: Sampled repertoires all dated from after the peak T cell response.

Data came from immunoSEQ multiplex PCR; TCRdb stores just in-frame clones and leaves some out. The sample lists about 190,000 clones, about 89% occurring once. Worth noting for this clone: The antigen remains undetermined.

The ends were cut back, 0 bases at V and 2 bases at J, with 9 bases in the middle. The CDR3 has 16 residues. Per germline, CDR1 SGHRS and CDR2 YFSETQ. The chain couples TRBV5-1 to TRBJ2-6; D is uncertain. The material sequenced was peripheral blood, taken on day 0 of MenACWY control vaccination. The TCR comes from an adult in good health. The CDR3 DNA reads as TGCGCCAGCAGCTTGGCCGCTGGGACTGGGGCCAACGTCCTGACTTTC. Its protein is CASSLAAGTGANVLTF.